This TCR beta chain comes out of a study of radiation and T cells in renal cell carcinoma. Repertoires were generated with immunoSEQ multiplex PCR, while TCRdb's copy carries only in-frame clones and drops some. In the table there are 97,000 or so clones, 70% to 85% of which are singletons. Described time point: blood 4 weeks post-SBRT, at nephrectomy. Treatment meaning: 15 Gy SBRT to primary tumor, nephrectomy 4 weeks later. The CDR3 loop spans 12 amino acids. Trimming stripped 2 bases from V and 3 bases from J, with 6 bases between. The V gene's germline CDR1 is GTSNPN and CDR2 SVGIG (reference sequence).

This receptor was taken from a man aged 60 to 75 with renal cell carcinoma. This material consisted of blood, taken from a patient whose treatment included radiotherapy and nephrectomy. The chain uses TRBV30 and TRBJ2-3; D ambiguous. CDR3 region: CAWSQATDTQYF. As DNA, the CDR3 is TGTGCCTGGAGTCAGGCTACAGATACGCAGTATTTT.